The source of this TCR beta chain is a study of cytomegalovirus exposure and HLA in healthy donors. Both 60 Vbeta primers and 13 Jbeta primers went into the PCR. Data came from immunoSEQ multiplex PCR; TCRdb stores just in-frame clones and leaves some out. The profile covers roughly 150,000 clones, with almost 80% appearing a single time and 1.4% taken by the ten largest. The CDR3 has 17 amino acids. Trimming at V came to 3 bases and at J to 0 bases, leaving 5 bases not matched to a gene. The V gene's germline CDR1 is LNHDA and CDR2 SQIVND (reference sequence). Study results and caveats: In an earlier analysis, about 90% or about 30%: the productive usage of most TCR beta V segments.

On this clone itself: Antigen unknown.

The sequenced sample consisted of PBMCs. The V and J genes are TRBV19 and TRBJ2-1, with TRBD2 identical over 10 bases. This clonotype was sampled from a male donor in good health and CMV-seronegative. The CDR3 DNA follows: TGTGCCAGTAGTATCCAACCTAGCGGGAGCTCCTACAATGAGCAGTTCTTC. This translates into CASSIQPSGSSYNEQFF.